This paragraph covers one TCR beta chain sequence. Its antigen is currently unknown. These data belong to a study of T cells after yellow fever vaccination. At the level of the study: The authors prepared low-cell-number fractions using SMART-Seq v4 Ultra Low Input.

Overall study findings and caveats: Overall, a small share of clonotypes was seen in both CD4 and CD8 compartments.

5'RACE template switching added a universal primer site and UMIs to TCR cDNA. TCRdb re-called the 5' RACE reads through MiXCR, storing one row per CDR3 protein. Here the sample spans about 170,000 distinct CDR3 sequences, 9.5% to 11% being singletons. CDR3 length: 14 residues. Germline CDR1 reads SEHNR; CDR2 reads FQNEAQ (reference sequence). V was trimmed by 5 bases and J by 9 bases, leaving 17 bases between them. The gene calls are TRBV7-9 and TRBJ2-1; D call uncertain. The source was CD8+ T cells sorted from PBMCs, collected 15 days after the yellow fever booster vaccination. The TCR was taken from a man aged 18 to 35 who received the YFV17D yellow fever vaccine. Here the CDR3 DNA reads TGTGCCAGCAGCGGATTACTTGGGTTCGGTGAGCAGTTCTTC. Amino acid sequence: CASSGLLGFGEQFF.